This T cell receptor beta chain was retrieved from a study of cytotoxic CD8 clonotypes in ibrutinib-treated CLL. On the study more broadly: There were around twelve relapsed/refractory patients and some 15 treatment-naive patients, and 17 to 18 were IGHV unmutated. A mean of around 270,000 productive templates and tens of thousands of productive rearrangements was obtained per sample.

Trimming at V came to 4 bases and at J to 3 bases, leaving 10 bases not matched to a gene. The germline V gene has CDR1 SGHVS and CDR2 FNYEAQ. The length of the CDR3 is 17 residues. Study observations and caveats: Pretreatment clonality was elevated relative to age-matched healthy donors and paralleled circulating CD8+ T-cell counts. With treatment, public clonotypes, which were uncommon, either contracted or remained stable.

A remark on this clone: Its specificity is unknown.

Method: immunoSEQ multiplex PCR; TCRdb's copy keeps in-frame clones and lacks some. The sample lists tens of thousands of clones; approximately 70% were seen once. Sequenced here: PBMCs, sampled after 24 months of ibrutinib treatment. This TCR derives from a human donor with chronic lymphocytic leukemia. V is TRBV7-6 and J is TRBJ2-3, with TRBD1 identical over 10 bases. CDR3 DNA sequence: TGTGCCAGCAGCTCCTACCGGGGGACAGGGGCAACAGATACGCAGTATTTT. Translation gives CASSSYRGTGATDTQYF. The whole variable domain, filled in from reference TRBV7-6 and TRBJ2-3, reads GAGVSQSPRYKVTKRGQDVALRCDPISGHVSLYWYRQALGQGPEFLTYFNYEAQQDKSGLPNDRFSAERPEGSISTLTIQRTEQRDSAMYRCASSSYRGTGATDTQYFGPGTRLTVL.